This T cell receptor (beta chain) appears in the sequencing data of a study of OX40 agonist ivuxolimab in advanced cancers. General notes on the study: Ivuxolimab was an agonistic, fully human IgG2 monoclonal antibody directed against OX40 (CD134), a costimulatory receptor. Intravenous ivuxolimab was administered to patients every 2 weeks at six dose levels: 0.01, 0.1, 0.3, 1.5, 3 and 10 mg/kg. Among the approximately 50 dose-escalation patients, about 19 had hepatocellular carcinoma, approximately 15 melanoma, 9 renal cell carcinoma and 9 head and neck cancer. A male proportion of 82.7% and a mean age of approximately 62 years, ranging from 23 to 79, were recorded for the dose-escalation cohort. Prior anti-PD-1, anti-PD-L1 or anti-CTLA-4 therapy was permitted, and checkpoint inhibitors had been received by about 36% of dose-escalation patients. Three dose-escalation patients achieved partial responses, one with hepatocellular carcinoma and two with cutaneous melanoma. The point of sequencing TCRbeta in the periphery was to test whether ivuxolimab changed TCR sequence diversity and drove clonal T-cell expansion. The paper describes the monotherapy dose-escalation part (N = 52 patients) of the phase I trial of ivuxolimab.

About this clone: Its antigen specificity is not known. No qualities accompany the bases; no much larger clone lies one base away.

V is pruned by 6 bases and J by 3 bases, leaving 7 bases of the junction without a gene match. As encoded in the germline V gene (reference sequence), CDR1 is LNHDA while CDR2 is SQIVND. Taken from cysteine to phenylalanine, the CDR3 has 15 residues. The entry retains the CDR3 DNA only, 45 bases that are in frame from base 1. The full study reports these points: Which antigens the clonally expanded peripheral T cells were specific for was not determined. Low levels of normalized T-cell clonal expansion were also seen in some patients who did not respond. At doses of 0.1 to 3.0 mg/kg, clonal expansion of both CD4+ and CD8+ blood T cells was observed from baseline to week 6. In partial responders in the 0.1-3.0 mg/kg groups, normalized peripheral clonal expansion was found to be among the lowest, especially among CD8+ T cells. After ivuxolimab, CD8+ T cells had more expanded clones than CD4+ T cells on average.

Genomic DNA was isolated from the sorted cells so that the TCRbeta CDR3 region could be sequenced. The immunoSEQ Assay was used to sequence the TCRbeta CDR3 regions. TCRdb limited this immuneACCESS table to in-frame rearrangements with V and J called. A share of clones is missing; checked studies link under half to unresolved V genes, and the rest is unexplained. The sample records about 78,000 clones, approximately 84% of which are singletons. Of the sample, approximately 2.1% is held by the ten largest clones. The trial excluded patients who had a history of autoimmune disease or who were on systemic immunosuppression. Peripheral blood for TCR sequencing was collected from all dose cohorts at baseline, on cycle 4 day 1, and on cycle 7 day 1. Samples were obtained from an open-label, multicenter, first-in-human phase I dose-escalation trial of ivuxolimab. Adults with locally advanced or metastatic melanoma, renal cell carcinoma, hepatocellular carcinoma or head and neck squamous cell carcinoma were enrolled in the trial. Before TCR sequencing, CD4+ and CD8+ T cells were separately sorted from peripheral blood.

The sample here was CD4+ or CD8+ T cells sorted from blood, taken in a trial of the OX40 agonist ivuxolimab. The V and J genes are TRBV19 and TRBJ2-3, with 9 bases in between that match TRBD1. The clonotype originates from an adult with an advanced solid tumor such as melanoma, head and neck, liver or kidney cancer. This receptor has the CDR3 CASRRRDRATDTQYF. At the DNA level, the sequence is TGTGCCAGTAGGCGCCGGGACAGGGCGACAGATACGCAGTATTTT.